Listed here is a single T cell receptor (beta chain). The CDR3 length is 14 residues. V gave up 1 base and J gave up 8 bases, with 14 bases separating them. From germline, CDR1 is LGHDT and CDR2 YNNKEL (reference sequence). The source of the sample is a study of blood T cell repertoires in COVID-19. The wider study: Italy, Spain and the United States were the sources of the convalescent and acute COVID-19 samples. Sample material is recorded as cDNA or gDNA derived from T cells, B-cell-depleted T cells, or PBMCs.

Original data processing: Amplification of reference gene primers was used by the study to estimate nucleated cell counts. The protocol was immunoSEQ multiplex PCR, while the TCRdb copy is restricted to in-frame clones and leaves out a portion. V, J and clone size are those of that table, while D and trimming were read from the DNA. The sample lists roughly 200,000 clones; roughly 89% were seen once. This sequence originates from a man aged 55 to 70 who had recovered from COVID-19. Source material: peripheral blood. The V and J genes are TRBV3-1 (or the pseudogene TRBV3-2) and TRBJ1-2, with unresolved D. CDR3 amino acids: CASSQGAPRQGYTF. Written as DNA, the CDR3 is TGTGCCAGCAGCCAAGGAGCGCCCCGTCAAGGCTACACCTTC.